These T cell receptor beta chains were read from a single sample in a study of tumor-infiltrating lymphocytes in oesophageal squamous cell carcinoma. TCRdb passed the PCR reads through MiXCR, listing each CDR3 protein once. The table shows about 12,000 distinct CDR3 sequences, with around 54% occurring only once. The specimen sequenced was esophageal tumor tissue. All receptors come from a female donor with esophageal squamous cell carcinoma. CDR3s include the opening cysteine and the closing phenylalanine or tryptophan. A D gene is named only where the DNA matches it firmly. Size tells how often a clone was seen (once, few, many) or the class of an expanded clone, and some rows leave it out.

length: 11
D: NA
J: TRBJ2-7
V: TRBV6-1
size: NA
CDR3: CASMGFYEQYF
DNA: TGTGCCAGCATGGGTTTCTACGAGCAGTACTTC

length: 13
D: NA
J: TRBJ2-7
V: TRBV7-9
size: few
CDR3: CASEARSSYEQYF
DNA: TGTGCCAGCGAAGCCAGGAGTTCTTACGAGCAGTACTTC

length: 18
D: TRBD2
J: TRBJ2-7
V: TRBV3-1
size: many
CDR3: CASSQDPPSGSWYNEQYF
DNA: TGTGCCAGCAGCCAAGATCCCCCTAGCGGGAGTTGGTACAATGAGCAGTACTTC

length: 12
D: TRBD1
J: TRBJ1-1
V: TRBV6-1
size: NA
CDR3: CATQGDNTEAFF
DNA: TGTGCCACCCAGGGGGACAACACTGAAGCTTTCTTT

length: 9
D: NA
J: TRBJ2-1
V: TRBV28
size: many
CDR3: CAYDNEQFF
DNA: TGTGCCTATGACAATGAGCAGTTCTTC

length: 15
D: NA
J: TRBJ2-3
V: TRBV7-2
size: many
CDR3: CASSLAGLITDTQYF
DNA: TGTGCCAGCAGCTTGGCAGGCCTAATCACAGATACGCAGTATTTT

length: 16
D: NA
J: TRBJ2-3
V: TRBV7-8
size: once
CDR3: CASSLGAGLSTDTQYF
DNA: TGTGCCAGCAGCTTAGGAGCAGGCCTAAGCACAGATACGCAGTATTTT

length: 17
D: TRBD1
J: TRBJ1-2
V: TRBV11-2
size: NA
CDR3: CASSLGDRGRNDYGYTF
DNA: TGTGCCAGCAGCTTGGGGGACAGGGGGCGTAATGACTATGGCTACACCTTC

length: 14
D: NA
J: TRBJ2-5
V: TRBV11-2
size: few
CDR3: CASSLNRVQETQYF
DNA: TGTGCCAGCAGCTTAAACAGGGTTCAAGAGACCCAGTACTTC

length: 13
D: TRBD2
J: TRBJ2-3
V: TRBV12-3/TRBV12-4
size: NA
CDR3: CASSSGLGNTQYF
DNA: TGTGCCAGCAGTTCGGGACTAGGAAATACGCAGTATTTT

length: 15
D: NA
J: TRBJ1-1
V: TRBV28
size: once
CDR3: CASRGRQAKGTEAFF
DNA: TGTGCCAGCAGGGGGAGACAGGCAAAGGGCACTGAAGCTTTCTTT

length: 12
D: NA
J: TRBJ2-3
V: TRBV24-1
size: NA
CDR3: CATSDKTDTQYF
DNA: TGTGCCACCAGTGATAAGACAGATACGCAGTATTTT

length: 20
D: NA
J: TRBJ2-6
V: TRBV7-6
size: NA
CDR3: CASSFVSAGTPFSGANVLTF
DNA: TGTGCCAGCAGCTTCGTTTCTGCGGGGACACCTTTCTCTGGGGCCAACGTCCTGACTTTC

length: 14
D: TRBD1
J: TRBJ1-2
V: TRBV7-9
size: many
CDR3: CASSLDGTVYGYTF
DNA: TGTGCCAGCAGCTTAGACGGGACAGTGTATGGCTACACCTTC

length: 15
D: NA
J: TRBJ2-1
V: TRBV7-6
size: NA
CDR3: CASSLAWGYDNEQFF
DNA: TGTGCCAGCAGCTTAGCGTGGGGTTACGACAATGAGCAGTTCTTC

length: 15
D: NA
J: TRBJ2-5
V: TRBV7-3
size: NA
CDR3: CASSLRGGAAETQYF
DNA: TGTGCCAGCAGCTTAAGGGGGGGGGCCGCGGAGACCCAGTACTTC

length: 15
D: TRBD1
J: TRBJ2-7
V: TRBV7-2
size: NA
CDR3: CASSTGQGARYEQYF
DNA: TGTGCCAGCAGCACCGGACAGGGGGCGCGTTACGAGCAGTACTTC

length: 17
D: TRBD2
J: TRBJ2-1
V: TRBV11-1
size: once
CDR3: CASSFPGTSGDYNEQFF
DNA: TGTGCCAGCAGCTTCCCCGGGACTAGCGGGGATTACAATGAGCAGTTCTTC

length: 14
D: NA
J: TRBJ2-1
V: TRBV7-6
size: NA
CDR3: CASSLGPVGNEQFF
DNA: TGTGCCAGCAGCTTAGGGCCGGTTGGGAATGAGCAGTTCTTC

length: 17
D: NA
J: TRBJ2-7
V: TRBV7-2
size: once
CDR3: CASSLADTRWVSYEQYF
DNA: TGTGCCAGCAGCTTAGCCGATACCAGGTGGGTCTCCTACGAGCAGTACTTT

length: 15
D: TRBD1
J: TRBJ1-1
V: TRBV28
size: NA
CDR3: CASSLPGQGYIEAFF
DNA: TGTGCCAGCAGTCTACCGGGACAGGGTTATATTGAAGCTTTCTTT

length: 15
D: NA
J: TRBJ2-1
V: TRBV20-1
size: NA
CDR3: CSAIVFQRSYNEQFF
DNA: TGCAGTGCTATAGTATTCCAACGCTCCTACAATGAGCAGTTCTTC

length: 13
D: TRBD1
J: TRBJ2-5
V: TRBV7-2
size: NA
CDR3: CASSRGQQETQYF
DNA: TGTGCCAGCAGCAGGGGGCAGCAAGAGACCCAGTACTTC

length: 14
D: TRBD1
J: TRBJ2-1
V: TRBV7-6
size: NA
CDR3: CASSFGTARREQFF
DNA: TGTGCCAGCAGCTTTGGGACAGCCCGCCGGGAGCAGTTCTTC

length: 13
D: NA
J: TRBJ1-2
V: TRBV5-4
size: NA
CDR3: CASSLAQRDGYTF
DNA: TGTGCCAGCAGCTTGGCCCAGCGTGATGGCTACACCTTC

length: 17
D: NA
J: TRBJ2-7
V: TRBV7-2
size: NA
CDR3: CASSLTGTGTETYEQYF
DNA: TGTGCCAGCAGCTTGACCGGGACCGGGACGGAGACCTACGAGCAGTACTTC

length: 15
D: NA
J: TRBJ1-3
V: TRBV9
size: many
CDR3: CASSVRGTAGNTIYF
DNA: TGTGCCAGCAGCGTACGAGGGACCGCTGGAAACACCATATATTTT

length: 14
D: NA
J: TRBJ2-5
V: TRBV7-2
size: NA
CDR3: CASSLRTPGKTQYF
DNA: TGTGCCAGCAGCTTGCGGACTCCCGGAAAGACCCAGTACTTC

length: 16
D: TRBD2
J: TRBJ2-7
V: TRBV10-3
size: medium-sized
CDR3: CAISEDSGTRFYEQYF
DNA: TGTGCCATCAGTGAGGATTCAGGGACTAGGTTTTACGAGCAGTACTTC

length: 16
D: TRBD2
J: TRBJ2-1
V: TRBV7-2
size: few
CDR3: CASSLAGTSGYNEQFF
DNA: TGTGCCAGCAGCTTAGCCGGGACTAGCGGATACAATGAGCAGTTCTTC

length: 13
D: TRBD1
J: TRBJ1-2
V: TRBV27
size: NA
CDR3: CASSSGQGGGYTF
DNA: TGTGCCAGCAGTTCCGGACAGGGGGGGGGCTACACCTTC

length: 14
D: TRBD1
J: TRBJ2-1
V: TRBV7-6
size: NA
CDR3: CASSAGTGGSEQFF
DNA: TGTGCCAGCAGCGCCGGGACAGGGGGCTCTGAGCAGTTCTTC

length: 14
D: NA
J: TRBJ1-6
V: TRBV5-1
size: many
CDR3: CASSLAPVNSPLHF
DNA: TGCGCCAGCAGCTTGGCCCCGGTCAATTCACCCCTCCACTTT

length: 15
D: TRBD2
J: TRBJ2-1
V: TRBV6-1
size: NA
CDR3: CASSPRAGRGNEQFF
DNA: TGTGCCAGCAGCCCTAGGGCGGGGAGGGGCAATGAGCAGTTCTTC

length: 15
D: TRBD2
J: TRBJ2-5
V: TRBV12-3/TRBV12-4
size: NA
CDR3: CASTMGLAGGETQYF
DNA: TGTGCCAGCACTATGGGACTAGCGGGAGGAGAGACCCAGTACTTC

length: 14
D: NA
J: TRBJ2-3
V: TRBV7-2
size: NA
CDR3: CASSLNGNTDTQYF
DNA: TGTGCCAGCAGCTTAAATGGGAACACAGATACGCAGTATTTT

length: 12
D: NA
J: TRBJ1-2
V: TRBV7-6
size: NA
CDR3: CASRVDYYGYTF
DNA: TGTGCCAGCAGGGTAGACTACTATGGCTACACCTTC

length: 10
D: NA
J: TRBJ2-7
V: TRBV6-6
size: NA
CDR3: CASGDYEQYF
DNA: TGTGCCAGCGGAGACTACGAGCAGTACTTC

length: 13
D: NA
J: TRBJ2-1
V: TRBV6-7
size: NA
CDR3: CASSYSIKNEQFF
DNA: TGTGCCAGCAGTTACTCGATCAAAAATGAGCAGTTCTTC

length: 18
D: NA
J: TRBJ2-1
V: TRBV4-3
size: NA
CDR3: CASSQHVQHWSSYNEQFF
DNA: TGCGCAAGCAGCCAGCACGTCCAACATTGGAGTTCCTACAATGAGCAGTTCTTC

length: 16
D: TRBD2
J: TRBJ2-3
V: TRBV7-4
size: NA
CDR3: CASSLGRGRSTDTQYF
DNA: TGTGCCAGCAGCTTAGGACGCGGGAGGAGCACAGATACGCAGTATTTT

length: 18
D: TRBD2
J: TRBJ2-7
V: TRBV2
size: many
CDR3: CASSESLLAGLGSYEQYF
DNA: TGTGCCAGCAGTGAAAGTCTGCTAGCGGGACTAGGATCTTACGAGCAGTACTTC

length: 15
D: NA
J: TRBJ1-1
V: TRBV6-5
size: NA
CDR3: CASNRFDLGDTEAFF
DNA: TGTGCCAGCAACCGGTTTGATCTGGGGGACACTGAAGCTTTCTTT

length: 17
D: NA
J: TRBJ1-2
V: TRBV7-6
size: NA
CDR3: CASSLGSKPSAIYGYTF
DNA: TGTGCCAGCAGCTTAGGGAGTAAGCCATCCGCAATCTATGGCTACACCTTC

length: 15
D: NA
J: TRBJ2-1
V: TRBV7-4
size: NA
CDR3: CASSFSDTSYNEQFF
DNA: TGTGCCAGCAGCTTCTCCGATACCTCCTACAATGAGCAGTTCTTC

length: 14
D: NA
J: TRBJ2-1
V: TRBV10-3
size: NA
CDR3: CAISGVERYNEQFF
DNA: TGTGCCATCAGTGGGGTAGAGAGGTACAATGAGCAGTTCTTC

length: 12
D: NA
J: TRBJ2-7
V: TRBV7-9
size: NA
CDR3: CASSSGRNEQYF
DNA: TGTGCCAGCAGCTCGGGTCGGAACGAGCAGTACTTC

length: 13
D: TRBD1
J: TRBJ2-5
V: TRBV7-6
size: few
CDR3: CASRPSGGETQYF
DNA: TGTGCCAGTAGACCCTCAGGGGGAGAGACCCAGTACTTC

length: 14
D: NA
J: TRBJ2-5
V: TRBV7-7
size: NA
CDR3: CASSFGGLRETQYF
DNA: TGTGCTAGCAGCTTCGGGGGCCTCAGGGAGACCCAGTACTTC

length: 15
D: NA
J: TRBJ2-1
V: TRBV7-6
size: few
CDR3: CASSLNEGWLNEQFF
DNA: TGTGCCAGCAGCCTAAACGAGGGTTGGTTAAATGAGCAGTTCTTC

length: 13
D: TRBD2
J: TRBJ2-1
V: TRBV12-3/TRBV12-4
size: NA
CDR3: CASSFRRGVEQFF
DNA: TGTGCCAGCAGTTTTCGGCGGGGGGTTGAGCAGTTCTTC

length: 16
D: TRBD2
J: TRBJ2-5
V: TRBV20-1
size: NA
CDR3: CSARGLAGGPYNEQYF
DNA: TGCAGTGCTCGTGGACTAGCGGGAGGGCCCTACAATGAGCAGTACTTC

length: 14
D: NA
J: TRBJ2-5
V: TRBV7-3
size: few
CDR3: CASSLSGAGETQYF
DNA: TGTGCCAGCAGCCTGTCGGGGGCGGGGGAGACCCAGTACTTC

length: 16
D: TRBD1
J: TRBJ2-1
V: TRBV15
size: many
CDR3: CATSRASTGAYNEQFF
DNA: TGTGCCACCAGCAGAGCCTCGACAGGGGCCTACAATGAGCAGTTCTTC

length: 15
D: NA
J: TRBJ2-7
V: TRBV7-6
size: NA
CDR3: CASSLVPGSSYEQYF
DNA: TGTGCCAGCAGCTTAGTCCCTGGGAGCTCCTACGAGCAGTACTTC